These 30 T cell receptor beta chains were all obtained from the same sample, sequenced in a study of naive and memory T cell subsets. Both TRBC1 and TRBC2 were covered by a beta constant-region primer of two equimolar oligonucleotides. Nested alpha and beta constant-region primers with the SP2 primer drove four PCR rounds on ligated cDNA. One entry per CDR3 protein, called by TCRdb with MiXCR from the UMI-ligation and nested PCR reads. The sample contains over 100,000 distinct CDR3 sequences, 35% to 40% of which appear only once. Sequenced material: central memory CD4+ T cells from blood. Every receptor here comes from a human donor in good health.

This clonotype was counted a few times. The rearrangement links TRBV10-1 to TRBJ2-2, with 12 nucleotides matching TRBD2. The germline V gene has CDR1 WNHNN and CDR2 SYGVQD (reference sequence). This CDR3 has 15 amino acids. The V and J ends lost 4 bases and 7 bases, in that order; junction bases with no gene match: 4. CDR3 region: CASSVLAGGNGELFF. CDR3 coding DNA: TGCGCCAGCAGTGTACTAGCGGGAGGTAACGGGGAGCTGTTTTTT.

The V call is TRBV27, the J call TRBJ2-3; no firm D call. Germline V gives CDR1 MNHEY, CDR2 SMNVEV (reference sequence). The CDR3 consists of 15 residues. V was clipped by 4 bases and J by 1 base, with 12 bases between them. The CDR3 loop is CASSSSWVGTDTQYF. The DNA for the CDR3 is TGTGCCAGCAGTTCCTCCTGGGTTGGCACAGATACGCAGTATTTT.

The chain couples TRBV30 to TRBJ2-7; D perhaps matches TRBD1 (5 bases). Germline assignment: CDR1 GTSNPN and CDR2 SVGIG (reference sequence). The CDR3 has 14 amino acids. Trimming cost V 5 bases and J 5 bases, with 19 bases left between them. The CDR3 sequence is CAWGLSQGFDEQYF. CDR3 coding DNA: TGTGCCTGGGGCCTGAGCCAGGGATTCGACGAGCAGTACTTC.

This sequence joins TRBV27 and TRBJ2-7, with D possibly being TRBD2 (6 bases). The V and J ends lost 7 bases and 4 bases respectively, with 14 bases between them. This CDR3 has 13 residues. Germline V gene sequence: CDR1 MNHEY, CDR2 SMNVEV (reference sequence). Written as DNA, the CDR3 is TGTGCCAGCATGCCGGGAGATCGTTACGAGCAGTACTTC. Translated, it gives CASMPGDRYEQYF.

This chain links TRBV7-2 with TRBJ2-5; TRBD2 agrees at 9 bases. J gave up 4 bases and V 1 base, and 7 bases lay outside the gene matches. Germline CDR1 is SGHTA and CDR2 is FQGNSA. The CDR3 is made up of 16 amino acids. The DNA of the CDR3 is TGTGCCAGCAGCTTAGTTAGCGGGAGATTCGGAGAGACCCAGTACTTC. It is translated as CASSLVSGRFGETQYF.

This clonotype has ten or more counts. V gene TRBV10-3 combines with J gene TRBJ1-2; tentative D call: TRBD1 (5 bases). The CDR3 has 14 residues. Germline-derived CDR1 and CDR2 are ENHRY and SYGVKD. The V gene lost 0 bases and the J gene lost 8 bases, with 13 bases spanning the gap. DNA of the CDR3: TGTGCCATCAGTGAGTCCTCGGGACGCCCAGGCTACACCTTC. It codes for CAISESSGRPGYTF.

The genes are TRBV4-2 and TRBJ2-3, with unresolved D. The CDR3 length is 14 residues. The germline gives CDR1 LGHNA, CDR2 YNFKEQ. V was clipped by 0 bases and J by 1 base, with 5 bases between them. CDR3 DNA sequence: TGTGCCAGCAGCCAAGATCGCCGCACAGATACGCAGTATTTT. This sequence encodes CASSQDRRTDTQYF.

This sequence joins TRBV6-6 and TRBJ1-1; unclear D gene. V was cut by 8 bases and J by 6 bases, with 19 bases left in between. The CDR3 length is 14 residues. The germline gives CDR1 MNHNY, CDR2 SVGAGI (reference sequence). CDR3 DNA sequence: TGTGCCAGCCTAGGAAAGGCCCTTGGCGCTGAAGCTTTCTTT. This gives the protein CASLGKALGAEAFF.

This clonotype was recorded a few times. The chain carries TRBV25-1 and TRBJ2-1, with D tentatively TRBD2 (5 bases). The CDR3 totals 15 residues. V lost 3 bases, J lost 0 bases, and 9 bases lay in between. From germline, CDR1 is MGHDK and CDR2 SYGVNS. This CDR3 is CASSESGYSYNEQFF. The CDR3 DNA follows: TGTGCCAGCAGTGAGAGCGGTTACTCCTACAATGAGCAGTTCTTC.

The chain couples TRBV5-1 to TRBJ2-1; 8 bases are a match to TRBD1. Germline V lookup: CDR1 SGHRS, CDR2 YFSETQ. CDR3 length: 15 residues. Trimming removed 4 bases from V and 5 bases from J; junction bases left unmatched: 8. CDR3 nucleotides: TGCGCCAGCAGCCGGGACAGGTGGGAAAACAATGAGCAGTTCTTC. Encoded protein: CASSRDRWENNEQFF.

The sample holds many counts of this clonotype. J is TRBJ2-7 and V is TRBV20-1; maybe TRBD1 (5 bases). Trimming took off 6 bases at V and 5 bases at J, with 11 bases between the two ends. Germline lookup yields CDR1 DFQATT and CDR2 SNEGSKA (reference sequence). This CDR3 contains 11 residues. The CDR3 region has the DNA TGCAGTGCCCCAGGGTCCCACGAGCAGTACTTC. It yields the protein CSAPGSHEQYF.

The rearrangement links TRBV6-5 to TRBJ1-6; possibly TRBD1 for D (5 bases). Per germline, CDR1 MNHEY and CDR2 SVGAGI. Trimming pared 5 bases from V and 0 bases from J, leaving 20 bases between. The CDR3 has 19 residues. The CDR3 protein is CASSPTGQQPSSYNSPLHF. The DNA for the CDR3 is TGTGCCAGCAGTCCAACAGGACAACAACCTAGCTCCTATAATTCACCCCTCCACTTT.

In this sample, this clonotype turned up a few times. This chain joins TRBV7-2 and TRBJ2-5; TRBD1 agrees at 7 bases. CDR1 SGHTA and CDR2 FQGNSA come from the germline V gene. The CDR3 has 15 residues. The V segment lost 5 bases and the J segment 1 base; nucleotides outside the gene matches: 7. CDR3 loop: CASSQDAGGQETQYF. The CDR3 nucleotides read TGTGCCAGCAGCCAAGATGCAGGGGGCCAAGAGACCCAGTACTTC.

V gene TRBV12-3 or TRBV12-4 combines with J gene TRBJ2-5; a weak D match, TRBD1 (5 bases). The CDR3 length is 16 residues. V dropped 1 base and J dropped 3 bases, with 15 bases sitting between them. The CDR3 DNA reads as TGTGCCAGCAGTTTAGTCGGTTTGGGGCGAAAAGAGACCCAGTACTTC. This sequence encodes CASSLVGLGRKETQYF.

This chain uses TRBV30 with TRBJ2-4; no clear D gene. Trimming removed 7 bases at V and 10 bases at J, with 17 bases between. This CDR3 has 12 residues. Germline lookup yields CDR1 GTSNPN and CDR2 SVGIG (reference sequence). Written as DNA, the CDR3 is TGTGCCTACGATAACCGGGCCGCTATTCAGTACTTC. Translation gives CAYDNRAAIQYF.

In this sample, this clonotype turned up a few times. The chain recombines TRBV29-1 with TRBJ2-7; the D gene is possibly TRBD1 (5 bases). Trimming removed 6 bases from V and 1 base from J, with 16 bases in between. Germline-derived CDR1 and CDR2 are SQVTM and ANQGSEA. This CDR3 contains 14 residues. The DNA of the CDR3 is TGCAGCGTAGCTACAGGACGTACATCCTACGAGCAGTACTTC. This encodes CSVATGRTSYEQYF.

This clonotype has only a few counts. The chain links TRBV10-3 to TRBJ1-2; D may be TRBD1 (5 bases). The CDR3 sequence is 16 residues long. Looked up from germline, CDR1 is ENHRY and CDR2 is SYGVKD. V lost 5 bases and J lost 4, with 20 bases in between. In DNA form, the CDR3 reads TGTGCCATCAGTCCGGACCTCCTCCTGAGGGGCTATGGCTACACCTTC. It translates to CAISPDLLLRGYGYTF.

The V and J genes are TRBV29-1 and TRBJ1-1; D is perhaps TRBD1 (5 bases). With 4 bases removed from V and 0 bases from J, the gap between germline ends came to 9 bases. CDR1 SQVTM and CDR2 ANQGSEA come from the germline V gene. This CDR3 contains 13 residues. CDR3 loop: CSVVRQLNTEAFF. In DNA form, the CDR3 reads TGCAGCGTTGTACGACAGTTGAACACTGAAGCTTTCTTT.

CDR3 coding DNA: TGCAGTGCTAGAGAGATGACTAGCGGCACAGATACGCAGTATTTT. It yields the protein CSAREMTSGTDTQYF. This chain joins TRBV20-1 and TRBJ2-3, with 8 bases aligning to TRBD2. The length of the CDR3 is 15 residues. Germline V gene sequence: CDR1 DFQATT, CDR2 SNEGSKA (reference sequence). The V and J ends lost 0 bases and 1 base, in that order; junction bases with no gene match: 3.

The rearrangement uses TRBV6-2 or TRBV6-3 and TRBJ2-1; tentative D call: TRBD2 (5 bases). This CDR3 contains 17 residues. CDR1 MNHEY and CDR2 SVGEGT come from the germline V gene. Trimming removed 5 bases from V and 4 bases from J, with 21 bases in between. Written as DNA, the CDR3 is TGTGCCAGCAGTACTGGGCCGGGAACGCCGGGTTACAATGAGCAGTTCTTC. Translated, it gives CASSTGPGTPGYNEQFF.

This clonotype occurred once. The V gene is TRBV20-1, the J gene TRBJ1-3; 8 bases map to TRBD1. The germline V gene encodes CDR1 DFQATT and CDR2 SNEGSKA (reference sequence). This CDR3 comprises 14 residues. The J segment lost 4 bases and the V segment lost 2 bases, leaving 4 bases of the junction unmatched. For the CDR3, the DNA is TGCAGTGCTAGAAGGGGGACAGGAGGAAACACCATATATTTT. Its translation is CSARRGTGGNTIYF.

This clonotype was seen only a few times. The chain is built from TRBV5-1 and TRBJ2-5; tentative D call: TRBD2 (6 bases). This CDR3 spans 16 amino acids. Germline CDR1 SGHRS, CDR2 YFSETQ. The V end was cut by 0 bases, the J end by 4 bases, with 16 bases between. DNA of the CDR3: TGCGCCAGCAGCTTGGATGTTTCGAGGAGGGGAGAGACCCAGTACTTC. Protein sequence: CASSLDVSRRGETQYF.

V usage is TRBV7-2 and J usage is TRBJ2-7; no reliable D call. Trimming stripped 5 bases from V and 0 bases from J, with 8 bases between. The CDR3 consists of 13 residues. Germline V lookup: CDR1 SGHTA, CDR2 FQGNSA. The DNA for the CDR3 is TGTGCCAGCAGCGCCTCCCCCTCCTACGAGCAGTACTTC. This translates into CASSASPSYEQYF.

The CDR3 DNA sequence: TGTGCCAGCAGATCGACGGGACAACGAAAGTACTTC. It yields the protein CASRSTGQRKYF. The J gene is TRBJ2-7, the V gene TRBV3-1; weak D call: TRBD1 (6 bases). V was trimmed by 6 bases and J by 11 bases, leaving 17 bases between them. Germline V gene lookup returns CDR1 LGHDT and CDR2 YNNKEL (reference sequence). This CDR3 region has 12 residues.

CDR3 nucleotides: TGCAGTGCTAGAGATCCGATCCGCCGGCGCGGCGACTCCTACAATGAGCAGTTCTTC. Translating gives CSARDPIRRRGDSYNEQFF. The V and J genes are TRBV20-1 and TRBJ2-1; D is undetermined. Looked up from germline, CDR1 is DFQATT and CDR2 is SNEGSKA (reference sequence). The CDR3 spans 19 residues. Trimming took 0 bases from V and 0 from J, leaving 21 bases between them.

This clonotype was observed a few times. The rearrangement uses TRBV20-1 and TRBJ2-7; D is undetermined. The germline CDR1 and CDR2 sequences are DFQATT and SNEGSKA (reference sequence). The V end was cut by 3 bases, the J end by 6 bases, with 18 bases between. This CDR3 spans 14 amino acids. The CDR3 bases are TGCAGTGCTAGGTCTCCCGGGTCGCCAACCGAGCAGTACTTC. Translation: CSARSPGSPTEQYF.

This rearrangement joins TRBV20-1 to TRBJ2-1; 9 nucleotides match TRBD2. The CDR3 is made up of 14 amino acids. The germline V gene has CDR1 DFQATT and CDR2 SNEGSKA (reference sequence). The V segment lost 6 bases and the J segment 3 bases; nucleotides outside the gene matches: 6. This CDR3 is CSASSGRSYNEQFF. The CDR3 DNA sequence: TGCAGTGCGTCGAGCGGGAGGAGCTACAATGAGCAGTTCTTC.

This clonotype has at least ten counts. DNA of the CDR3: TGTGCCAGCAGACCAGACAGGAGCAATCAGCCCCAGCATTTT. Its translation is CASRPDRSNQPQHF. This chain uses TRBV28 with TRBJ1-5, with D tentatively TRBD1 (6 bases). V was shortened by 6 bases and J by 1 base, with 10 bases between the two germline ends. Germline V gives CDR1 MDHEN, CDR2 SYDVKM. The CDR3 contains 14 residues.

The J gene is TRBJ2-1, the V gene TRBV7-2; 7 bases are a match to TRBD2. The V gene end was trimmed by 6 bases and the J gene end by 2 bases; junction bases not matched to a gene: 7. This CDR3 contains 15 residues. Looked up from germline, CDR1 is SGHTA and CDR2 is FQGNSA. The CDR3 spells CASSQTGTTYNEQFF. For the CDR3, the DNA is TGTGCCAGCAGTCAAACCGGGACTACCTACAATGAGCAGTTCTTC.

The chain carries TRBV18 and TRBJ2-3, with 9 bases fitting TRBD2. The CDR3 extends over 17 amino acids. The V segment lost 1 base and the J segment 1 base; nucleotides outside the gene matches: 6. Germline V gene sequence: CDR1 KGHSH, CDR2 LQKENI. Here the CDR3 reads CASSPLGRLAGTDTQYF. The CDR3 nucleotides are TGTGCCAGCTCACCACTCGGTCGACTAGCGGGCACAGATACGCAGTATTTT. Together with reference TRBV18 and TRBJ2-3, the CDR3 gives the full variable domain: NAGVMQNPRHLVRRRGQEARLRCSPMKGHSHVYWYRQLPEEGLKFMVYLQKENIIDESGMPKERFSAEFPKEGPSILRIQQVVRGDSAAYFCASSPLGRLAGTDTQYFGPGTRLTVL.